This T cell receptor beta chain was retrieved from a study of control samples from healthy donors and cancer patients. Germline V gives CDR1 LGHDT, CDR2 YNNKEL (reference sequence). V lost 0 bases to trimming and J lost 4 bases; unmatched junction nucleotides: 3. This CDR3 is 15 amino acids long. Some clones are missing from TCRdb's copy, which holds only in-frame ones; the method was immunoSEQ multiplex PCR. Of about 140,000 clones in the sample, around nine tenths were seen once. The chain has TRBV3-1 (or the pseudogene TRBV3-2) and TRBJ2-3; 8 bases fit TRBD1. The sequenced sample consisted of blood. This TCR was recovered from a woman in her 30s in good health. In nucleotides, the CDR3 is TGTGCCAGCAGCCAAGAGACAGGGGTCCCAGATACGCAGTATTTT. Its protein is CASSQETGVPDTQYF.